This section outlines one T cell receptor (beta chain) sequence together with its context. In germline, CDR1 is MGHRA, CDR2 YSYEKL. V trimming: 0 bases; J trimming: 4 bases; junction bases outside the gene matches: 8. The CDR3 runs 16 residues. This sample was taken from a study of T cell changes during pregnancy in multiple sclerosis. Clones were read by immunoSEQ multiplex PCR, and TCRdb kept only the in-frame ones, dropping some. The repertoire consists of 65,000 to 95,000 clones, with just over 90% occurring once and the leading ten covering just over 2.5%. The sequence was collected from a female donor in good health, enrolled as a control in a pregnancy study. The sequences come from peripheral blood, collected after pregnancy. The V gene is TRBV4-1, the J gene TRBJ1-1, with 7 bases matching TRBD1. CDR3 loop: CASSQDTGARRTEAFF. CDR3 in DNA: TGCGCCAGCAGCCAAGACACAGGGGCAAGGCGCACTGAAGCTTTCTTT.